This is a list of T cell receptor beta chains from one sample in a study of metastatic and nonmetastatic thyroid tumors. TCRdb reanalyzed the PCR reads via MiXCR. Of over 25,000 clones in the sample, about 15% are singletons; the top ten hold 15% to 18%. Sequencing was performed on blood. All receptors come from a male donor with papillary thyroid cancer or a benign thyroid nodule (not recorded which). Some clones in this sample may be carry-over from other donors' samples. Each CDR3 is given with its conserved first and last residue. The order of the fields is V gene, D gene, clone size, J gene, CDR3 protein, CDR3 DNA. The D gene is left open where the match is weak. Not every row has a clone size; where given, it reads once, few, many or a size class.

v_call: TRBV20-1; d_call: TRBD2; clone_size: many; j_call: TRBJ2-5; cdr3_aa: CSAPTSGRRETQYF; cdr3_nt: TGCAGTGCTCCGACTAGCGGGAGACGAGAGACCCAGTACTTC
v_call: TRBV30; d_call: TRBD1; clone_size: -; j_call: TRBJ2-7; cdr3_aa: CAWGQGARSVYEQYF; cdr3_nt: TGTGCCTGGGGACAGGGGGCGCGATCGGTCTACGAGCAGTACTTC
v_call: TRBV3-1; d_call: TRBD2; clone_size: many; j_call: TRBJ2-1; cdr3_aa: CASSRAGVGNEQFF; cdr3_nt: TGTGCCAGCAGCCGAGCGGGGGTGGGAAATGAGCAGTTCTTC
v_call: TRBV6-2/TRBV6-3; d_call: TRBD1; clone_size: hyperexpanded; j_call: TRBJ2-2; cdr3_aa: CASSAGQGDTGELFF; cdr3_nt: TGTGCCAGCAGTGCTGGACAGGGGGACACCGGGGAGCTGTTTTTT
v_call: TRBV2; d_call: TRBD2; clone_size: -; j_call: TRBJ2-5; cdr3_aa: CASSRGTSFITETQYF; cdr3_nt: TGTGCCAGCAGTCGCGGGACTAGCTTTATTACGGAGACCCAGTACTTC
v_call: TRBV24-1; d_call: -; clone_size: many; j_call: TRBJ1-2; cdr3_aa: CATSAGVIDSYGYTF; cdr3_nt: TGTGCCACCAGTGCAGGGGTAATTGACTCATATGGCTACACCTTC
v_call: TRBV6-4; d_call: -; clone_size: -; j_call: TRBJ1-1; cdr3_aa: CASTTWGAGTGAFF; cdr3_nt: TGTGCCAGCACCACATGGGGGGCTGGTACTGGAGCTTTCTTT
v_call: TRBV4-1; d_call: -; clone_size: many; j_call: TRBJ1-1; cdr3_aa: CASSQAEVGTTEAFF; cdr3_nt: TGCGCCAGCAGCCAAGCAGAAGTGGGTACCACTGAAGCTTTCTTT
v_call: TRBV2; d_call: -; clone_size: many; j_call: TRBJ1-2; cdr3_aa: CASRWTEGGYTF; cdr3_nt: TGTGCCAGCAGATGGACGGAGGGTGGCTACACCTTC
v_call: TRBV19; d_call: TRBD2; clone_size: many; j_call: TRBJ2-1; cdr3_aa: CASSIPTGLAGGVGEQFF; cdr3_nt: TGTGCCAGTAGTATCCCTACGGGACTAGCGGGGGGGGTAGGTGAGCAGTTCTTC
v_call: TRBV11-1; d_call: TRBD2; clone_size: many; j_call: TRBJ2-3; cdr3_aa: CASSLALAASGNTQYF; cdr3_nt: TGTGCCAGCAGCTTAGCGCTAGCGGCAAGCGGGAATACGCAGTATTTT
v_call: TRBV28; d_call: -; clone_size: many; j_call: TRBJ2-3; cdr3_aa: CASSFPGTKFSDTQYF; cdr3_nt: TGTGCCAGCAGTTTCCCCGGGACAAAATTTTCAGATACGCAGTATTTT
v_call: TRBV6-2/TRBV6-3; d_call: TRBD2; clone_size: many; j_call: TRBJ2-1; cdr3_aa: CASRGTSGYNEQFF; cdr3_nt: TGTGCCAGCAGGGGGACTAGCGGCTACAATGAGCAGTTCTTC
v_call: TRBV28; d_call: TRBD1; clone_size: many; j_call: TRBJ1-2; cdr3_aa: CASSFRTGSNYGYTF; cdr3_nt: TGTGCCAGCAGTTTTCGGACAGGCTCAAACTATGGCTACACCTTC
v_call: TRBV6-1; d_call: -; clone_size: -; j_call: TRBJ1-5; cdr3_aa: CASEGTSWKPPQHF; cdr3_nt: TGTGCCAGCGAGGGGACATCCTGGAAGCCGCCCCAGCATTTT
v_call: TRBV15; d_call: -; clone_size: -; j_call: TRBJ1-5; cdr3_aa: CATSRGNQPQHF; cdr3_nt: TGTGCCACCAGTAGAGGGAATCAGCCCCAGCATTTT
v_call: TRBV7-2; d_call: TRBD1; clone_size: many; j_call: TRBJ1-1; cdr3_aa: CASSVGQLNTEAFF; cdr3_nt: TGTGCCAGCAGCGTGGGACAGCTTAACACTGAAGCTTTCTTT
v_call: TRBV14; d_call: TRBD2; clone_size: -; j_call: TRBJ2-1; cdr3_aa: CPSSQKGRGTWRASNEQFF; cdr3_nt: TGTCCGAGCAGCCAGAAGGGGCGGGGGACGTGGCGGGCGAGCAATGAGCAGTTCTTC
v_call: TRBV4-1; d_call: TRBD1; clone_size: many; j_call: TRBJ1-2; cdr3_aa: CASSPIRADRVHYGYTF; cdr3_nt: TGCGCCAGCAGTCCGATTCGCGCGGACAGGGTGCACTATGGCTACACCTTC
v_call: TRBV19; d_call: -; clone_size: many; j_call: TRBJ1-2; cdr3_aa: CASSLPGAPDGYTF; cdr3_nt: TGTGCCAGTAGTTTACCAGGGGCGCCGGATGGCTACACCTTC
v_call: TRBV27; d_call: -; clone_size: many; j_call: TRBJ1-2; cdr3_aa: CASSLTPDFGALRGYTF; cdr3_nt: TGTGCCAGCAGTTTGACCCCTGATTTCGGGGCACTGCGTGGCTACACCTTC
v_call: TRBV4-2; d_call: -; clone_size: -; j_call: TRBJ2-6; cdr3_aa: CASSPSEGPGANVLTF; cdr3_nt: TGTGCCAGCAGCCCATCCGAGGGCCCTGGGGCCAACGTCCTGACTTTC
v_call: TRBV7-9; d_call: -; clone_size: many; j_call: TRBJ2-3; cdr3_aa: CASSLVSTDTQYF; cdr3_nt: TGTGCCAGCAGCTTAGTAAGCACAGATACGCAGTATTTT
v_call: TRBV5-1; d_call: -; clone_size: -; j_call: TRBJ2-7; cdr3_aa: CASSGGEGANSYEQYF; cdr3_nt: TGCGCCAGCAGCGGAGGGGAGGGGGCGAACTCCTACGAGCAGTACTTC
v_call: TRBV6-1; d_call: -; clone_size: many; j_call: TRBJ2-2; cdr3_aa: CASSSPGQLGELFF; cdr3_nt: TGTGCCAGCAGCTCCCCCGGTCAACTGGGGGAGCTGTTTTTT
v_call: TRBV4-2; d_call: TRBD2; clone_size: many; j_call: TRBJ2-7; cdr3_aa: CASADILGLAREQYF; cdr3_nt: TGTGCCAGCGCTGATATATTGGGACTAGCCCGCGAGCAGTACTTC
v_call: TRBV27; d_call: -; clone_size: few; j_call: TRBJ2-7; cdr3_aa: CASSGSYEQYF; cdr3_nt: TGTGCCAGCAGTGGCTCCTACGAGCAGTACTTC
v_call: TRBV12-3/TRBV12-4; d_call: TRBD1; clone_size: many; j_call: TRBJ2-5; cdr3_aa: CASRAGTGVQETQYF; cdr3_nt: TGTGCCAGCAGAGCCGGGACAGGGGTTCAAGAGACCCAGTACTTC
v_call: TRBV12-3/TRBV12-4; d_call: -; clone_size: many; j_call: TRBJ1-5; cdr3_aa: CASSLGHRDGQPQHF; cdr3_nt: TGTGCCAGCAGTTTGGGCCACAGGGACGGTCAGCCCCAGCATTTT
v_call: TRBV12-3/TRBV12-4; d_call: TRBD2; clone_size: many; j_call: TRBJ2-2; cdr3_aa: CASSFLAEVTGELFF; cdr3_nt: TGTGCCAGCAGTTTCCTAGCGGAGGTTACCGGGGAGCTGTTTTTT
v_call: TRBV7-9; d_call: -; clone_size: -; j_call: TRBJ1-2; cdr3_aa: CASSPVSYGYTF; cdr3_nt: TGTGCCAGCAGCCCCGTGAGTTATGGCTACACCTTC
v_call: TRBV6-1; d_call: TRBD1; clone_size: many; j_call: TRBJ2-7; cdr3_aa: CASRGQGTYEQYF; cdr3_nt: TGTGCCAGCAGGGGACAGGGGACCTACGAGCAGTACTTC